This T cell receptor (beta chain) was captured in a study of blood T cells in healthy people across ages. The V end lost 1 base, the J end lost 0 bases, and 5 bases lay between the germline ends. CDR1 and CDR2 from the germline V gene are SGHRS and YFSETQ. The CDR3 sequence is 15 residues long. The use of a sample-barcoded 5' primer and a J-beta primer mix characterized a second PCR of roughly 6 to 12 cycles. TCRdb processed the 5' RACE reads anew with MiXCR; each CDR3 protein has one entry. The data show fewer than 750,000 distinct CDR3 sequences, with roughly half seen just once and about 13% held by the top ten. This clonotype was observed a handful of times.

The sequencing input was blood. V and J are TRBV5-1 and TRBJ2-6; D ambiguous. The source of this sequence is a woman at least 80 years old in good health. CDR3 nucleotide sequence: TGCGCCAGCAGCTTGCAGTCCTCTGGGGCCAACGTCCTGACTTTC. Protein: CASSLQSSGANVLTF.